This T cell receptor (beta chain) was found in a study of blood T cell repertoires in COVID-19. Study-wide background: The cDNA or gDNA used as material had been derived from T cells, B-cell-depleted T cells, or PBMCs.

The V gene lost 3 bases and the J gene lost 5 bases, with 8 bases spanning the gap. Per germline, CDR1 SGHVS and CDR2 FQNEAQ. The CDR3 totals 13 residues. Methods used by the authors: Reference gene primer amplification gave estimated nucleated cell counts. Produced via immunoSEQ multiplex PCR; TCRdb's table is partial and in-frame only. From that table come the V and J calls and clone size; the DNA was used to work out D and trimming. Here the sample spans a few hundred thousand clones, roughly 80% being singletons. The chain couples TRBV7-8 to TRBJ1-5; D gene ambiguous. The sequence was collected from a young man with active or convalescent COVID-19. The specimen was peripheral blood. The CDR3 DNA reads TGTGCCAGCAGCTTTTCCGGGGATCAGCCCCAGCATTTT. It codes for CASSFSGDQPQHF. The full variable domain, with the rest looked up from reference TRBV7-8 and TRBJ1-5, is GAGVSQSPRYKVAKRGQDVALRCDPISGHVSLFWYQQALGQGPEFLTYFQNEAQLDKSGLPSDRFFAERPEGSVSTLKIQRTQQEDSAVYLCASSFSGDQPQHFGDGTRLSIL.